The rows below give T cell receptor beta chains drawn from one sample of a study of molecular identifiers for immune sequencing clone quantification. TCRdb independently ran MiXCR on the PCR reads; one entry per CDR3 protein. The sample includes 400,000 to 600,000 distinct CDR3 sequences, 25% of them seen just once. The sequencing input was naive CD8+ T cells from blood, with Jurkat cell RNA spiked in. These receptors were collected from a human donor in good health. Some libraries in this study had Jurkat cell RNA spiked in. CDR3s include the opening cysteine and the closing phenylalanine or tryptophan. D genes are given only for firm matches. Rows may omit the clone size; those that give it use once, few, many or a size class.

few,TRBJ2-2,TRBD2,TRBV12-3/TRBV12-4,CASSSIGLAGGKNTGELFF,TGTGCCAGCAGTTCAATAGGACTAGCGGGGGGGAAGAACACCGGGGAGCTGTTTTTT
.,TRBJ2-3,TRBD2,TRBV19,CASSILAGATDTQYF,TGTGCCAGTAGTATCCTAGCGGGAGCCACAGATACGCAGTATTTT
many,TRBJ2-3,.,TRBV27,CASSLQQGTDTQYF,TGTGCCAGCAGTTTACAACAGGGCACAGATACGCAGTATTTT
few,TRBJ2-7,.,TRBV7-2,CASSNRPSGLDEQYF,TGTGCCAGCAGCAACCGTCCCTCAGGGCTCGACGAGCAGTACTTC
few,TRBJ2-2,TRBD2,TRBV7-9,CASSSTSGLPGELFF,TGTGCCAGCAGCTCCACTAGCGGGCTGCCCGGGGAGCTGTTTTTT
.,TRBJ2-5,.,TRBV20-1,CSARWTVFQEAQYF,TGCAGTGCTAGATGGACAGTTTTCCAAGAGGCCCAGTACTTC
few,TRBJ2-7,TRBD2,TRBV20-1,CSAWTSARGYEQYF,TGCAGTGCTTGGACTAGCGCCCGAGGGTACGAGCAGTACTTC
.,TRBJ2-7,TRBD2,TRBV2,CASSAPTSSYEQYF,TGTGCCAGCAGCGCCCCGACTAGCAGCTACGAGCAGTACTTC
many,TRBJ2-7,TRBD2,TRBV5-1,CASSCLADLHEQYF,TGCGCCAGCAGCTGTCTAGCGGACCTCCACGAGCAGTACTTC
many,TRBJ2-3,.,TRBV7-9,CASSLPYKDIKDTQYF,TGTGCCAGCAGCTTACCCTACAAGGACATCAAGGATACGCAGTATTTT
.,TRBJ2-7,.,TRBV20-1,CSARWRSQPYEQYF,TGCAGTGCTAGGTGGAGGAGTCAACCCTACGAGCAGTACTTC
.,TRBJ2-5,.,TRBV11-2,CASSLEGGGTREAQYF,TGTGCCAGCAGCCTCGAAGGGGGGGGTACAAGAGAGGCCCAGTACTTC
few,TRBJ2-2,.,TRBV24-1,CATSEAGAGELFF,TGTGCCACCAGTGAAGCAGGGGCCGGGGAGCTGTTTTTT
.,TRBJ2-7,TRBD1,TRBV5-6,CASSKTGDVSSYEQYF,TGTGCCAGCAGCAAGACAGGGGATGTAAGCTCCTACGAGCAGTACTTC
.,TRBJ2-4,TRBD1,TRBV28,CASSRQGASKNIQYF,TGTGCCAGCAGCCGACAGGGGGCCTCCAAAAACATTCAGTACTTC